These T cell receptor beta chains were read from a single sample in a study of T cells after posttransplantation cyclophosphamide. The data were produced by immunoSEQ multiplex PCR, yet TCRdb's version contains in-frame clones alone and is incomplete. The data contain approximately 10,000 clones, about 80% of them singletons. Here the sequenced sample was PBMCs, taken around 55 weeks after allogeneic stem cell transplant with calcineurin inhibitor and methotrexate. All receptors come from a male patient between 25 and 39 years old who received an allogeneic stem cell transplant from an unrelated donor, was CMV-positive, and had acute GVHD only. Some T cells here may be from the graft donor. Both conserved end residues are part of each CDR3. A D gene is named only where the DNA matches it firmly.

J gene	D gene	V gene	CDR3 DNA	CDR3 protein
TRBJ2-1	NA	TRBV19	TGTGCCAGTAGTGCCTGGACTGCTGGGGAGCAGTTCTTC	CASSAWTAGEQFF
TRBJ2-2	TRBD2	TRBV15	TGTGCCACCAGCGTCAGCGGGGCGGGGGGGGAGCTGTTTTTT	CATSVSGAGGELFF
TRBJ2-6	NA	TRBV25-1	TGTGCCAGCAGTGCCGGGGTCTCTGGGGCCAACGTCCTGACTTTC	CASSAGVSGANVLTF
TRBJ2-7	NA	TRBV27	TGTGCCAGCAGTTCCGCAGGGCCCTACGAGCAGTACTTC	CASSSAGPYEQYF
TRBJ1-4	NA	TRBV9	TGTGCCAGCAGCGATGGGACACGTCAAGGAGAAAAACTGTTTTTT	CASSDGTRQGEKLFF
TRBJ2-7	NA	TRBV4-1	TGCGCCAGCAGCCAAGATCGGGCCCGGGACACAAAGCAGTACTTC	CASSQDRARDTKQYF
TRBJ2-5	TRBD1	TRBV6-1	TGTGCCAGCAGTGATCCGCTCACAGGGGGACGGGAGACCCAGTACTTC	CASSDPLTGGRETQYF
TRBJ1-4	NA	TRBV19	TGTGCCAGTAGAGGTCGGACAGAAAATGAAAAACTGTTTTTT	CASRGRTENEKLFF
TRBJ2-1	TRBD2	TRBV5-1	TGCGCCAGCAGCTTGACCCTAGCGGGGACCACACTCGGTGAGCAGTTCTTC	CASSLTLAGTTLGEQFF
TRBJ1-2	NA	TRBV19	TGTGCCATCTACAACACAGGGTCGGGCTATGGCTACACCTTC	CAIYNTGSGYGYTF
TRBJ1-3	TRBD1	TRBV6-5	TGTGCCAGCGCGGACAGGTTCTCTGGAAACACCATATATTTT	CASADRFSGNTIYF
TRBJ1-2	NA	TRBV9	TGTGCCAGCAGCGTAGACTTAAGTTTGGAGGGCTACACCTTC	CASSVDLSLEGYTF
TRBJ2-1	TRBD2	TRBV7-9	TGTGCCAGCAGCAAAACTCCGGGACTAGCGGGAGTGGGATTTTTCTTC	CASSKTPGLAGVGFFF
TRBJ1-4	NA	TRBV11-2	TGTGCCAGCAGCTTAAACTTAAATGAAAAACTGTTTTTT	CASSLNLNEKLFF
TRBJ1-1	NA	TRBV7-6	TGTGCCAGCAGCAAAACTCCCAACACTGAAGCTTTCTTT	CASSKTPNTEAFF